This T cell receptor beta chain came from a study of human T cells and chemical hapten exposure. Individual cDNA molecules each carried unique molecular identifiers attached by the library. Each CDR3 protein gets one entry after TCRdb re-called the reads with MiXCR. Among 95,000 to 150,000 distinct CDR3 sequences, roughly 8.5% were seen once, and the ten largest hold about 1.4%. At least ten counts were recorded for this clonotype. Blood, whole and unfractionated, served as the source for total RNA extraction. Germline-derived CDR1 and CDR2 are SGHRS and YFSETQ. The CDR3 has 15 amino acids. Trimming took off 3 bases at V and 3 bases at J, with 13 bases between the two ends.

V and J are TRBV5-1 and TRBJ1-5; D is unclear. Sequencing was done on a sample of whole blood. This TCR came from a human donor in good health. Some clones in this sample may be carry-over from other donors' samples. The CDR3 here is CASSSPGAPNQPQHF. The CDR3 DNA is TGCGCCAGCAGCTCGCCGGGAGCCCCCAATCAGCCCCAGCATTTT. The full variable domain, completed using reference TRBV5-1 and TRBJ1-5, is KAGVTQTPRYLIKTRGQQVTLSCSPISGHRSVSWYQQTPGQGLQFLFEYFSETQRNKGNFPGRFSGRQFSNSRSEMNVSTLELGDSALYLCASSSPGAPNQPQHFGDGTRLSIL.